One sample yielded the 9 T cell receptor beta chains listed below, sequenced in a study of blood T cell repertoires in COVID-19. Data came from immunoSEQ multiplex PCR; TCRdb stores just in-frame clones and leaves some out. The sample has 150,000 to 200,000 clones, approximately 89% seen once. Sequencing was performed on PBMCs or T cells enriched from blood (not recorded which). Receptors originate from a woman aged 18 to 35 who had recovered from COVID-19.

The DNA of the CDR3 is TGTGCCAGCAGCTTAGTGGCCCTACGAGGTACCACAGATACGCAGTATTTT. Its protein product is CASSLVALRGTTDTQYF. The V call is TRBV7-9, the J call TRBJ2-3; D not certain. Germline V lookup: CDR1 SEHNR, CDR2 FQNEAQ (reference sequence). The V end was cut by 1 base, the J end by 2 bases, with 16 bases between. This CDR3 is 17 amino acids long.

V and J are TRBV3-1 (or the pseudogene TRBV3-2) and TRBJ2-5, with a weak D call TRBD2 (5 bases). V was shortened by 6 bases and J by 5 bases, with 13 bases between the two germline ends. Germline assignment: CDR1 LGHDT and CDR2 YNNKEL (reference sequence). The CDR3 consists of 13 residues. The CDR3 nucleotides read TGTGCCAGCAGTCCGGGGTACTACGAGACCCAGTACTTC. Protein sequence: CASSPGYYETQYF.

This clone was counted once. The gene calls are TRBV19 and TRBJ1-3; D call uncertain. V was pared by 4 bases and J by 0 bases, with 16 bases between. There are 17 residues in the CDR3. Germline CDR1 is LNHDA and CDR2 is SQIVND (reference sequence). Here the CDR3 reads CASSTSGPGNSGNTIYF. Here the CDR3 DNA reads TGTGCCAGTAGTACCTCAGGCCCCGGTAACTCTGGAAACACCATATATTTT.

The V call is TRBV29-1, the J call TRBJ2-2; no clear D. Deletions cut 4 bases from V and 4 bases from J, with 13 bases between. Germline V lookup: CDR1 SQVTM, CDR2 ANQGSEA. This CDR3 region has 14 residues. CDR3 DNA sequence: TGCAGCGTTGCCGCCCGCCACGGCACCGGGGAGCTGTTTTTT. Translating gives CSVAARHGTGELFF.

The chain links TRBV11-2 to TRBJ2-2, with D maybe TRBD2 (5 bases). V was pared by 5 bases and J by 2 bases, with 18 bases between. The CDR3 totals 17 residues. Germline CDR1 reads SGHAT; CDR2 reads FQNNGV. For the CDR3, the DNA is TGTGCCAGCAGCCCAAGCCCAGCCAGGACTAACACCGGGGAGCTGTTTTTT. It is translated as CASSPSPARTNTGELFF.

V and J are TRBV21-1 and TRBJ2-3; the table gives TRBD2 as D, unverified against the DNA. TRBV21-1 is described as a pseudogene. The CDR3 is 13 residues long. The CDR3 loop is CASSPTSADTQYF. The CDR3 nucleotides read TGTGCCAGCAGCCCTACTAGCGCGGATACGCAGTATTTT.

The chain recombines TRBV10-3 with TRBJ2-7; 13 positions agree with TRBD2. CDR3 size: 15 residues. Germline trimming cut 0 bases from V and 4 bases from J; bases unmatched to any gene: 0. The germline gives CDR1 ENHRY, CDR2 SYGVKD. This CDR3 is CAISESLAGGYEQYF. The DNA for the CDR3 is TGTGCCATCAGTGAGTCACTAGCGGGAGGGTACGAGCAGTACTTC.

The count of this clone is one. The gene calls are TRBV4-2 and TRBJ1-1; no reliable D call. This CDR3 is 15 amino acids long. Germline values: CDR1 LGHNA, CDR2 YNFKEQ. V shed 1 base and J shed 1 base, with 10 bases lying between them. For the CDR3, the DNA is TGTGCCAGCAGCCAAGTCGTGGCCGAGAACACTGAAGCTTTCTTT. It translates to CASSQVVAENTEAFF.

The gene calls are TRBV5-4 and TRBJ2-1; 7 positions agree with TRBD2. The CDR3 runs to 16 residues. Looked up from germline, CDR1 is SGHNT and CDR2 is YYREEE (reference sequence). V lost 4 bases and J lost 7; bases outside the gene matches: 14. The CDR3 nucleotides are TGTGCCAGCAGCCTACTCGGTCTAGCGGAAACTAATGAGCAGTTCTTC. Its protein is CASSLLGLAETNEQFF.